Here is one T cell receptor (beta chain) with its context. The antigen remains undetermined. These data belong to a study of shared clonotypes between healthy human individuals. The donors, all of them Caucasian adults, lived in Nashville, Tennessee. Splitting of CD4+ cells produced CD45RA+ naive and CD45RA-negative memory subsets. Notes on the study in general: Naive CD4 clonotype sharing across several donors was 4% to 5.5%.

Profiled with immunoSEQ multiplex PCR; TCRdb holds only in-frame clones, not every one. The data contain some 2,100,000 clones, around 95% of them singletons. This CDR3 has 13 amino acids. Germline CDR1 KGHSH, CDR2 LQKENI. V lost 5 bases, J lost 2 bases, and 10 bases lay in between. The rearrangement joins TRBV18 to TRBJ2-7, with D perhaps matching TRBD1 or TRBD2 (6 bases each). This TCR was recovered from a man younger than 35 in good health. The sequenced sample consisted of naive CD4+ T cells sorted from blood. Stated subset: CD45RA+ positively selected. The CDR3 here is CASSTGAPYEQYF. The DNA of the CDR3 is TGTGCCAGCTCAACGGGGGCACCCTACGAGCAGTACTTC.